This is a list of T cell receptor beta chains from one sample in a study of T-cell memory formation after mild COVID-19. TCRdb reprocessed the 5' RACE reads via MiXCR and lists one record per CDR3 protein. The data hold 130,000 to 150,000 distinct CDR3 sequences, with roughly 6.2% observed a single time. Sequencing was done on a sample of PBMCs or a T cell subset sorted from them (not recorded which). These receptors were obtained from an adult woman who had mild COVID-19 (a few samples of this study predate the infection). Cell type and time point are not known. CDR3s include the opening cysteine and the closing phenylalanine or tryptophan. Fields, in order: CDR3 protein, J gene, V gene, clone size. For some rows the clone size is stated as once, few or many, or as a class when expanded; others skip it.

CSAIGQGSPYEQYF	TRBJ2-7	TRBV20-1	many
CASSYLGGYWTDTQYF	TRBJ2-3	TRBV5-1	many
CSVGRPTGNEQYF	TRBJ2-7	TRBV29-1	many
CASSSPGPLTGYTF	TRBJ1-2	TRBV9	few
CASSGLLRGEQYF	TRBJ2-7	TRBV2	.
CASSRDTRALELFF	TRBJ2-2	TRBV11-2	.
CSAREPGPSSSKLFF	TRBJ1-4	TRBV20-1	few
CASSSRTGTYEQYF	TRBJ2-7	TRBV12-3/TRBV12-4	.
CASSKFGARGGELFF	TRBJ2-2	TRBV21-1	few
CASSYPLYSGRGLNEQFF	TRBJ2-1	TRBV21-1	.
CSARRGSTYEQYF	TRBJ2-7	TRBV20-1	many
CASSLRQDEGSREAFF	TRBJ1-1	TRBV5-1	many
CASSFGQGAFYEQYF	TRBJ2-7	TRBV7-2	few
CASSPLRTIRGAEQYF	TRBJ2-7	TRBV7-2	many
CASSLALGASYGYTF	TRBJ1-2	TRBV12-3/TRBV12-4	.
CASSSPPGDYEQYF	TRBJ2-7	TRBV5-6	few
CASSQGTGNTIYF	TRBJ1-3	TRBV12-3/TRBV12-4	.
CASSFQGRSSTDTQYF	TRBJ2-3	TRBV5-5	.
CASSPTPGTGVFHEQFF	TRBJ2-1	TRBV7-9	.
CASSLSGQNTGELFF	TRBJ2-2	TRBV5-1	many
CSVVTGAGQPQHF	TRBJ1-5	TRBV29-1	.
CAWTDYVHTDTQYF	TRBJ2-3	TRBV30	many
CSAKKGQVSNQPQHF	TRBJ1-5	TRBV20-1	few
CSVGTGVSEAFF	TRBJ1-1	TRBV29-1	.
CASSLVTTEAFF	TRBJ1-1	TRBV7-8	.